These 4 T cell receptor beta chains originate from one sample sequenced in a study of OX40 agonist ivuxolimab in advanced cancers. The assay was immunoSEQ multiplex PCR, and TCRdb's table has in-frame clones only and misses some. This sample has some 65,000 clones, with roughly 81% found just once. The specimen comprised CD4+ or CD8+ T cells sorted from blood, sampled in a trial of the OX40 agonist ivuxolimab. The receptors come from an adult with an advanced solid tumor such as melanoma, head and neck, liver or kidney cancer.

Only one count was recorded for this clone. The gene calls are TRBV7-6 and TRBJ1-6, with a possible D match to TRBD1 (5 bases). The V gene lost 3 bases and the J gene lost 5 bases, with 11 bases spanning the gap. The germline CDR1 and CDR2 sequences are SGHVS and FNYEAQ. The CDR3 has 15 amino acids. The CDR3 reads CASSLDTLDNSPLHF. CDR3 coding DNA: TGTGCCAGCAGCTTGGACACATTAGATAATTCACCCCTCCACTTT.

The chain carries TRBV5-1 and TRBJ2-5, with 10 bases matching TRBD1. This CDR3 is built from 16 residues. Germline CDR1 and CDR2: SGHRS and YFSETQ. The V segment lost 0 bases and the J segment 2 bases; nucleotides outside the gene matches: 4. CDR3 region: CASSLAGGQGQETQYF. CDR3 in DNA: TGCGCCAGCAGCTTGGCCGGGGGACAGGGGCAAGAGACCCAGTACTTC.

The J gene is TRBJ2-1, the V gene TRBV12-5; no reliable D call. Trimming removed 2 bases from V and 10 bases from J, with 6 bases in between. This CDR3 has 11 residues. The V gene's germline CDR1 is LGHNT and CDR2 FRNRAP. The CDR3, as DNA: TGTGCTAGTGGTTTGACTCCCGAGCAGTTCTTC. It yields the protein CASGLTPEQFF.

The rearrangement uses TRBV5-1 and TRBJ2-3; TRBD1 agrees at 9 bases. The V gene's germline CDR1 is SGHRS and CDR2 YFSETQ. The CDR3 contains 14 residues. The V segment lost 0 bases and the J segment 4 bases; nucleotides outside the gene matches: 0. The CDR3 protein is CASSLGQGADTQYF. The CDR3 DNA reads TGCGCCAGCAGCTTGGGACAGGGGGCAGATACGCAGTATTTT.